This record concerns one TCR beta chain sequence. Its matching antigen is unknown. Looked up from germline, CDR1 is MNHNY and CDR2 is SVGAGI (reference sequence). CDR3 length equals 13 residues. Trimming cost V 5 bases and J 4 bases, with 11 bases left between them. This entry belongs to a study of cytomegalovirus exposure and HLA in healthy donors. General study findings and limits: A classifier reportedly called cytomegalovirus status with high sensitivity and specificity. Among TCR beta chains, those listed as cytomegalovirus-associated numbered roughly 150. Associated with HLA alleles at 0.05 false discovery rate in a later analysis were about 17,000 TCR beta sequences.

The PCR used 60 Vbeta and 13 Jbeta primers. TCRdb's table, derived via immunoSEQ multiplex PCR, lists solely in-frame clones and lacks some. Of over 150,000 clones in the sample, roughly three quarters were seen once. This TCR came from a woman aged 50 to 65 in good health and CMV-seropositive. The sample taken for sequencing was PBMCs. This chain uses TRBV6-6 with TRBJ2-5, with D possibly matching TRBD1 (6 bases). The CDR3 loop reads CASSAQGRETQYF. Here the CDR3 DNA reads TGTGCCAGCAGTGCACAGGGACGAGAGACCCAGTACTTC.